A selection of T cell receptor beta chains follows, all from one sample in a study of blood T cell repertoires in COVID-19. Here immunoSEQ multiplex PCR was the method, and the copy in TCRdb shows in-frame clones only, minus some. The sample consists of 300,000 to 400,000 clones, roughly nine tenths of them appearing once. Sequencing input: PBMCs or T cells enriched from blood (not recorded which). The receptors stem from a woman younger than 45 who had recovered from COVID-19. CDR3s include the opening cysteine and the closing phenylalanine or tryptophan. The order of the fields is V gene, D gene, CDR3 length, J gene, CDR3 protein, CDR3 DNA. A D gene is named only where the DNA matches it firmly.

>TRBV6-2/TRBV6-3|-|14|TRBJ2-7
CASSYTGSSYEQYF
TGTGCCAGCAGTTATACAGGGAGCTCCTACGAGCAGTACTTC
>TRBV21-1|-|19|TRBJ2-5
CASSKLRGVVWRGGETQYF
TGTGCCAGCAGCAAATTGCGAGGGGTTGTTTGGCGGGGGGGAGAGACCCAGTACTTC
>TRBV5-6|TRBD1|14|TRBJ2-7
CASSGQGRPYEQYF
TGTGCCAGCTCCGGACAGGGGAGACCCTACGAGCAGTACTTC
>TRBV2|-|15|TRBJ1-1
CASSGGGRRNTEAFF
TGTGCCAGCAGTGGAGGGGGACGGAGGAACACTGAAGCTTTCTTT
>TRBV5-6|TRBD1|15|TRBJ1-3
CASSLQGTAGNTIYF
TGTGCCAGCAGCTTGCAGGGGACAGCGGGAAACACCATATATTTT
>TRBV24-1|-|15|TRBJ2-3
CATSQRRDGTDTQYF
TGTGCCACCAGTCAGAGGCGGGATGGCACAGATACGCAGTATTTT
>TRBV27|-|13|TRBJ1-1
CASSSYRYTEAFF
TGTGCCAGCAGTTCCTACAGATACACTGAAGCTTTCTTT
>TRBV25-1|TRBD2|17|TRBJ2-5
CASSEYYSGGAEETQYF
TGTGCCAGCAGTGAATATTATAGCGGGGGGGCTGAAGAGACCCAGTACTTC
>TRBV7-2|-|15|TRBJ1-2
CASSLDTGYNYGYTF
TGTGCCAGCAGCTTAGACACAGGCTACAACTATGGCTACACCTTC
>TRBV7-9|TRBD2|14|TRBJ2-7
CASSSITSGGAQYF
TGTGCCAGCAGCTCGATAACTAGCGGGGGCGCGCAGTACTTC
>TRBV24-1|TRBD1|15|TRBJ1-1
CATRGTGGENTEAFF
TGTGCCACCAGGGGAACAGGGGGCGAGAACACTGAAGCTTTCTTT
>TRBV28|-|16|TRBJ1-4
CASSPSGGPANEKLFF
TGTGCCAGCAGCCCCTCCGGGGGGCCGGCTAATGAAAAACTGTTTTTT
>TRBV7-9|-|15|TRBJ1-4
CASSQPGGRNEKLFF
TGTGCCAGCAGCCAACCGGGGGGGAGGAATGAAAAACTGTTTTTT
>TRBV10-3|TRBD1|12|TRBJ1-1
CASQGPNTEAFF
TGTGCCTCACAGGGGCCGAACACTGAAGCTTTCTTT
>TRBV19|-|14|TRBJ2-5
CASSRSGGRETQYF
TGTGCCAGTAGTAGGTCAGGGGGGAGAGAGACCCAGTACTTC